The 8 T cell receptor beta chains below all came from one sample that was sequenced in a study of blood T cells in healthy people across ages. Together with a sample-barcoded 5' primer, a J-beta primer mix was included in a second PCR lasting roughly 6 to 12 cycles. MiXCR, run by TCRdb on the 5' RACE reads, gives a single entry per CDR3 protein. Of 1.4 million or so distinct CDR3 sequences listed, approximately 39% were seen once; the top ten hold around 4%. Input material: blood. These receptor sequences come from a woman between 18 and 30 years old in good health.

The genes are TRBV21-1 and TRBJ2-5. Near its end, the DNA agrees better with TRBJ2-7, so the J call may be wrong. TRBV21-1 is described as a pseudogene. The CDR3 is 14 amino acids. The CDR3: CASSKGEWGHEQYF. CDR3 nucleotide sequence: TGTGCCAGCAGCAAAGGAGAGTGGGGTCACGAGCAGTACTTC.

This chain joins TRBV20-1 and TRBJ2-7, with 9 positions matching TRBD1. Germline-derived CDR1 and CDR2 are DFQATT and SNEGSKA (reference sequence). V gave up 5 bases and J gave up 3 bases; unmatched junction bases: 5. The CDR3 has 13 amino acids. In nucleotides, the CDR3 is TGCAGTGCTCCCCCGGGACAGGGCTACGAGCAGTACTTC. Its protein product is CSAPPGQGYEQYF.

This clonotype came up a few times. The chain carries TRBV15 and TRBJ2-2, with D possibly matching TRBD1 (6 bases). V lost 0 bases, J lost 4 bases, and 18 bases lay in between. Germline lookup yields CDR1 LNHNV and CDR2 YYDKDF (reference sequence). The CDR3 is made up of 18 amino acids. The CDR3 sequence: CATSRDRGSSLITGELFF. The DNA for the CDR3 is TGTGCCACCAGCAGAGATAGGGGGAGTAGCCTTATCACCGGGGAGCTGTTTTTT.

The V call is TRBV12-3 or TRBV12-4, the J call TRBJ2-5; D call uncertain. The CDR3 extends over 15 amino acids. The V end was cut by 1 base, the J end by 5 bases, with 14 bases between. CDR3 sequence: CASSLDVGNGETQYF. CDR3 DNA sequence: TGTGCCAGCAGTTTAGATGTAGGGAACGGGGAGACCCAGTACTTC.

The DNA of the CDR3 is TGTGCCAGCAGCTCGAGGGGGACTAGCGGGAGAAATGAGCAGTTCTTC. This codes for CASSSRGTSGRNEQFF. The gene calls are TRBV7-6 and TRBJ2-1, with 14 bases aligning to TRBD2. The J segment lost 7 bases and the V segment lost 4 bases, leaving 6 bases of the junction unmatched. This CDR3 is 16 amino acids long. The germline V gene has CDR1 SGHVS and CDR2 FNYEAQ.

The V and J genes are TRBV20-1 and TRBJ2-7; possibly TRBD2 for D (6 bases). The CDR3 extends over 14 amino acids. Trimming took off 3 bases at V and 1 base at J, with 13 bases between the two ends. Germline CDR1 reads DFQATT; CDR2 reads SNEGSKA (reference sequence). This chain's CDR3 is CSASVGGTSYEQYF. DNA for the CDR3: TGCAGTGCTAGCGTCGGCGGGACTTCCTACGAGCAGTACTTC.

The rearrangement uses TRBV5-1 and TRBJ1-1, with TRBD1 as a possible D gene (5 bases). CDR3 length: 17 residues. V gave up 0 bases and J gave up 1 base, with 16 bases separating them. Germline V gene data show CDR1 as SGHRS and CDR2 as YFSETQ. For the CDR3, the DNA is TGCGCCAGCAGCTTGGTTATGGCAGGGAAAGGGAACACTGAAGCTTTCTTT. This sequence encodes CASSLVMAGKGNTEAFF.

Turning to this clonotype: At one boundary the junction diverges from the germline segment, which might be a read error. The chain joins TRBV12-3 or TRBV12-4 to TRBJ2-3, with 10 bases aligning to TRBD2. The CDR3 runs 14 residues. The CDR3 reads CASSTSGASDMQYF. The CDR3 DNA is TGTGCCAGCAGCACTAGCGGGGCCTCAGATATGCAGTATTTT.